The clone carrying this TCR beta chain was observed a handful of times. As yet, its antigen is unknown. Exclusion of patients followed from uncontrolled infection, other autoimmune disease, pregnancy or lactation. In making diagnoses, clinical symptoms, serum thyroxine and TRAb, thyroid ultrasound and orbital computed tomography were all used. It was RNA transcripts that yielded the amplified TCR beta CDR3 regions. Primed by the HTBI set, a first-round RT-PCR was run on the TCR CDR3. A single record per CDR3 protein comes from TCRdb applying MiXCR to the multiplex PCR reads. The sample lists around 720,000 distinct CDR3 sequences, approximately 36% occurring once. Germline-derived CDR1 and CDR2 are MNHEY and SVGAGI. This CDR3 is 16 amino acids long. V gave up 0 bases and J gave up 1 base, with 13 bases separating them. These data are taken from a study of T cells in Graves' hyperthyroidism and ophthalmopathy. For the study at large: Peripheral blood was drawn at first diagnosis, prior to all treatment. Findings and caveats of the study: Through a model of 13 V-J features, ophthalmopathy was separated from stable hyperthyroidism.

Sequencing was done on a sample of blood. The rearrangement uses TRBV6-5 and TRBJ2-7; weak D call: TRBD1 (7 bases). The sequence derives from a woman aged 40-49 years with Graves' hyperthyroidism. Here the CDR3 reads CASSYSLAGGSYEQYF. The CDR3 DNA reads TGTGCCAGCAGTTACTCCCTAGCAGGGGGGTCCTACGAGCAGTACTTC.